Presented here are 29 T cell receptor beta chains from one specimen sequenced in a study of OX40 agonist ivuxolimab in advanced cancers. Only in-frame clones appear in the TCRdb table, and some are missing; sequencing was by immunoSEQ multiplex PCR. Among tens of thousands of clones listed, 92% were seen once. The specimen comprised CD4+ or CD8+ T cells sorted from blood, sampled in a trial of the OX40 agonist ivuxolimab. The receptors here all came from an adult with an advanced solid tumor such as melanoma, head and neck, liver or kidney cancer.

The chain carries TRBV13 and TRBJ2-7; TRBD1 might be the D (6 bases). The CDR3 length is 16 residues. The V gene lost 4 bases and the J gene lost 5 bases, with 21 bases spanning the gap. Germline CDR1 PRHDT, CDR2 FYEKMQ (reference sequence). The CDR3 loop reads CASSSPDTGPAHEQYF. The CDR3 coding sequence is TGTGCCAGCAGCTCCCCCGACACAGGGCCGGCCCACGAGCAGTACTTC. The full variable domain, with the rest looked up from reference TRBV13 and TRBJ2-7, is AAGVIQSPRHLIKEKRETATLKCYPIPRHDTVYWYQQGPGQDPQFLISFYEKMQSDKGSIPDRFSAQQFSDYHSELNMSSLELGDSALYFCASSSPDTGPAHEQYFGPGTRLTVT.

This rearrangement joins TRBV2 to TRBJ2-5, with TRBD2 matching 7 bases. CDR3 length: 14 residues. J was trimmed by 3 bases and V by 2 bases; bases with no gene match: 3. Germline V gene data show CDR1 as SNHLY and CDR2 as FYNNEI. DNA of the CDR3: TGTGCCAGCAGTGAACCGGCGGGGGAAGAGACCCAGTACTTC. As protein: CASSEPAGEETQYF.

The V gene is TRBV27, the J gene TRBJ2-1; D gene unclear. The CDR3 extends over 17 amino acids. Germline lookup yields CDR1 MNHEY and CDR2 SMNVEV (reference sequence). Trimming removed 3 bases from V and 0 bases from J, with 15 bases in between. CDR3 region: CASSLYSLPSSYNEQFF. The CDR3, as DNA: TGTGCCAGCAGTTTGTACAGCCTCCCTAGCTCCTACAATGAGCAGTTCTTC.

V gene TRBV19 combines with J gene TRBJ2-5; 7 nucleotides line up with TRBD1. The CDR3 consists of 13 residues. The germline V gene encodes CDR1 LNHDA and CDR2 SQIVND (reference sequence). The trim removed 3 bases at V and 14 bases at J, leaving 12 bases unmatched. CDR3 region: CASSMGQLQETYF. The CDR3 DNA reads TGTGCCAGTAGTATGGGACAGCTCCAAGAGACATACTTC.

The rearrangement links TRBV7-9 to TRBJ2-3; TRBD1 or TRBD2 may be the D gene (6 bases each). The CDR3 length is 16 residues. CDR1 SEHNR and CDR2 FQNEAQ come from the germline V gene (reference sequence). V shed 7 bases and J shed 3 bases, with 20 bases lying between them. CDR3 sequence: CASNEPKGGRTDTQYF. The CDR3 DNA is TGTGCCAGCAACGAACCGAAGGGGGGCCGGACAGATACGCAGTATTTT. Complete variable domain (other parts from reference TRBV7-9 and TRBJ2-3): DTGVSQNPRHKITKRGQNVTFRCDPISEHNRLYWYRQTLGQGPEFLTYFQNEAQLEKSRLLSDRFSAERPKGSFSTLEIQRTEQGDSAMYLCASNEPKGGRTDTQYFGPGTRLTVL.

This rearrangement joins TRBV7-6 to TRBJ1-3; TRBD1 is a possible D gene (5 bases). The CDR3 contains 13 residues. V dropped 5 bases and J dropped 6 bases, with 11 bases sitting between them. Per the germline V gene, CDR1 is SGHVS and CDR2 is FNYEAQ. In DNA, the CDR3 is TGTGCCAGCAGCGGAAAGACAGAAAACACCATATATTTT. Its protein product is CASSGKTENTIYF.

This clone came up once. The chain joins TRBV7-9 to TRBJ1-2, with 9 bases that match TRBD1. CDR1 and CDR2 (germline): SEHNR, FQNEAQ (reference sequence). This CDR3 comprises 15 residues. J was trimmed by 2 bases and V by 4 bases; bases with no gene match: 5. Here the CDR3 reads CASSYPTGGNYGYTF. The CDR3 nucleotides read TGTGCCAGCAGCTACCCGACAGGGGGGAACTATGGCTACACCTTC. The whole variable domain, filled in from reference TRBV7-9 and TRBJ1-2, reads DTGVSQNPRHKITKRGQNVTFRCDPISEHNRLYWYRQTLGQGPEFLTYFQNEAQLEKSRLLSDRFSAERPKGSFSTLEIQRTEQGDSAMYLCASSYPTGGNYGYTFGSGTRLTVV.

The chain is built from TRBV9 and TRBJ2-7, with 8 bases aligning to TRBD2. CDR3 size: 12 residues. Germline V CDR1 and CDR2: SGDLS, YYNGEE. The V gene end was trimmed by 1 base and the J gene end by 6 bases; junction bases not matched to a gene: 0. CDR3 amino acids: CASSVRGGEQYF. As DNA, the CDR3 is TGTGCCAGCAGCGTACGGGGGGGCGAGCAGTACTTC.

The chain is built from TRBV18 and TRBJ1-4; D gene ambiguous. Between the trimmed V and J ends, which lost 3 bases and 6 bases, there was a span of 14 bases. The CDR3 length is 15 residues. Germline CDR1 KGHSH, CDR2 LQKENI. CDR3: CASSPGLRADEKLFF. CDR3 coding DNA: TGTGCCAGCTCACCTGGACTCCGCGCGGATGAAAAACTGTTTTTT.

The V call is TRBV4-1, the J call TRBJ2-6; 8 bases align to TRBD1. The V segment lost 5 bases and the J segment 2 bases; nucleotides outside the gene matches: 11. CDR3 length: 18 residues. Looked up from germline, CDR1 is MGHRA and CDR2 is YSYEKL. CDR3 DNA sequence: TGCGCCAGCAGCGCCCGGGACAGGTTGGATACTGGGGCCAACGTCCTGACTTTC. Translating it yields CASSARDRLDTGANVLTF.

This chain joins TRBV29-1 and TRBJ2-7; D may be TRBD2 (6 bases). CDR1 SQVTM and CDR2 ANQGSEA come from the germline V gene. Trimming left V 0 bases short and J 6 bases short, with 12 bases between. The CDR3 loop spans 13 amino acids. CDR3 sequence reads: CSVEEGGGGEQYF. Here the CDR3 DNA reads TGCAGCGTTGAAGAGGGTGGGGGAGGCGAGCAGTACTTC.

This sequence joins TRBV2 and TRBJ2-7; D is unresolved. Trimming took off 2 bases at V and 4 bases at J, with 0 bases between the two ends. This CDR3 contains 10 residues. Germline CDR1 and CDR2: SNHLY and FYNNEI. The CDR3 protein is CASSEYEQYF. The CDR3 DNA follows: TGTGCCAGCAGTGAATACGAGCAGTACTTC.

This clone came up once. The rearrangement joins TRBV9 to TRBJ2-7, with 10 bases matching TRBD1. The CDR3 runs to 16 residues. Germline CDR1 is SGDLS and CDR2 is YYNGEE. Trimming removed 3 bases from V and 3 bases from J; junction bases left unmatched: 9. CDR3 amino acids: CASSDPTGGESYEQYF. CDR3 DNA: TGTGCCAGCAGCGACCCGACAGGGGGCGAGAGCTACGAGCAGTACTTC. The whole variable domain, filled in from reference TRBV9 and TRBJ2-7, reads DSGVTQTPKHLITATGQRVTLRCSPRSGDLSVYWYQQSLDQGLQFLIQYYNGEERAKGNILERFSAQQFPDLHSELNLSSLELGDSALYFCASSDPTGGESYEQYFGPGTRLTVT.

The CDR3 DNA follows: TGTGCCATCAGTGAGATATGGACAGGGGTTTCATACGAGCAGTACTTC. It is translated as CAISEIWTGVSYEQYF. This chain connects TRBV10-3 to TRBJ2-7; 9 nucleotides agree with TRBD1. CDR1 and CDR2 (germline): ENHRY, SYGVKD. The CDR3 is made up of 16 amino acids. The V and J ends lost 2 bases and 4 bases, in that order; junction bases with no gene match: 9.

The rearrangement links TRBV5-6 to TRBJ2-1, with D perhaps matching TRBD1 or TRBD2 (6 bases each). Per germline, CDR1 SGHDT and CDR2 YYEEEE. Trimming shortened V by 0 bases and J by 5 bases, and 21 bases separated the two germline ends. The CDR3 is 18 amino acids. The CDR3 bases are TGTGCCAGCAGCTTGGTGACCGGGGGCGTTTCATCTGACAATGAGCAGTTCTTC. Residues: CASSLVTGGVSSDNEQFF.

The rearrangement links TRBV7-9 to TRBJ2-7, with D possibly being TRBD1 (6 bases). Germline V gives CDR1 SEHNR, CDR2 FQNEAQ (reference sequence). Trimming stripped 5 bases from V and 0 bases from J, with 17 bases between. CDR3 size: 16 residues. CDR3 residues: CASSPPWTESSYEQYF. The CDR3 nucleotides are TGTGCCAGCAGCCCCCCATGGACAGAGAGCTCCTACGAGCAGTACTTC. The full variable domain, completed using reference TRBV7-9 and TRBJ2-7, is DTGVSQNPRHKITKRGQNVTFRCDPISEHNRLYWYRQTLGQGPEFLTYFQNEAQLEKSRLLSDRFSAERPKGSFSTLEIQRTEQGDSAMYLCASSPPWTESSYEQYFGPGTRLTVT.

The V and J genes are TRBV19 and TRBJ2-2; D gene ambiguous. The CDR3 has 13 amino acids. Looked up from germline, CDR1 is LNHDA and CDR2 is SQIVND (reference sequence). V gave up 1 base and J gave up 7 bases, with 7 bases separating them. The CDR3 reads CASSIASGGELFF. As DNA, the CDR3 is TGTGCCAGTAGTATAGCTAGTGGCGGGGAGCTGTTTTTT.

V gene TRBV7-2 combines with J gene TRBJ2-3; 11 bases match TRBD2. Germline V CDR1 and CDR2: SGHTA, FQGNSA. The V gene end was trimmed by 5 bases and the J gene end by 4 bases; junction bases not matched to a gene: 5. The CDR3 length is 15 residues. This CDR3 is CASSLTSGDADTQYF. The CDR3, as DNA: TGTGCCAGCAGCCTGACTAGCGGGGACGCAGATACGCAGTATTTT.

The V call is TRBV6-4, the J call TRBJ2-1, with 7 bases lining up with TRBD1. V lost 10 bases, J lost 3 bases, and 9 bases stayed unmatched. Per the germline V gene, CDR1 is MRHNA and CDR2 is SNTAGT. There are 14 residues in the CDR3. CDR3 sequence reads: CATARTGDYNEQFF. CDR3 DNA sequence: TGTGCCACAGCACGGACAGGTGACTACAATGAGCAGTTCTTC.

This chain joins TRBV5-5 and TRBJ1-4; 8 bases line up with TRBD1. The CDR3 extends over 14 amino acids. Germline V gene lookup returns CDR1 SGHKS and CDR2 YYEKEE (reference sequence). This CDR3 reads CAAGQGGFGEKLFF. Here the CDR3 DNA reads TGTGCGGCTGGACAGGGAGGATTCGGTGAAAAACTGTTTTTT.

The chain joins TRBV19 to TRBJ2-7, with D perhaps TRBD1 or TRBD2 (5 bases each). Per germline, CDR1 LNHDA and CDR2 SQIVND (reference sequence). V was trimmed by 6 bases and J by 3 bases, leaving 18 bases between them. The CDR3 contains 15 residues. The CDR3 coding sequence is TGTGCCAGTAGCCCCAGGGACGGGGCTTACTACGAGCAGTACTTC. It encodes CASSPRDGAYYEQYF.

V gene TRBV4-1 combines with J gene TRBJ1-3; D is unresolved. The V end lost 1 base, the J end lost 1 base, and 8 bases lay between the germline ends. Germline lookup yields CDR1 MGHRA and CDR2 YSYEKL. The CDR3 is made up of 15 amino acids. The CDR3 DNA sequence: TGCGCCAGCAGCCAAGGCCACGGGTCTGGAAACACCATATATTTT. Its translation is CASSQGHGSGNTIYF.

The rearrangement links TRBV9 to TRBJ2-7, with a possible D match to TRBD2 (5 bases). With 4 bases removed from V and 4 bases from J, the gap between germline ends came to 24 bases. CDR3 length: 17 amino acids. Per germline, CDR1 SGDLS and CDR2 YYNGEE. This chain's CDR3 is CASSPRPGIGAAYEQYF. CDR3 nucleotides: TGTGCCAGCAGCCCCCGGCCGGGAATAGGTGCTGCTTACGAGCAGTACTTC. Full variable domain (missing parts from reference TRBV9 and TRBJ2-7): DSGVTQTPKHLITATGQRVTLRCSPRSGDLSVYWYQQSLDQGLQFLIQYYNGEERAKGNILERFSAQQFPDLHSELNLSSLELGDSALYFCASSPRPGIGAAYEQYFGPGTRLTVT.

The chain combines TRBV5-1 with TRBJ2-1; D gene uncertain. The CDR3 runs to 13 residues. Per the germline V gene, CDR1 is SGHRS and CDR2 is YFSETQ. Trimming cost V 6 bases and J 5 bases, with 12 bases left between them. In nucleotides, the CDR3 is TGCGCCAGCATGCCCCCTAGAAACAATGAGCAGTTCTTC. Its translation: CASMPPRNNEQFF. The variable domain in full, with the rest retrieved from reference TRBV5-1 and TRBJ2-1, is KAGVTQTPRYLIKTRGQQVTLSCSPISGHRSVSWYQQTPGQGLQFLFEYFSETQRNKGNFPGRFSGRQFSNSRSEMNVSTLELGDSALYLCASMPPRNNEQFFGPGTRLTVL.

A single count supports this clone. CDR3 coding DNA: TGTGCCACCGGGACAGGGAATTCACCCCTCCACTTT. It translates to CATGTGNSPLHF. The V and J genes are TRBV19 and TRBJ1-6; 9 bases agree with TRBD1. Germline CDR1 LNHDA, CDR2 SQIVND (reference sequence). The CDR3 consists of 12 residues. V was pared by 10 bases and J by 7 bases, with 2 bases of the junction left unmatched.

The J gene is TRBJ2-5, the V gene TRBV27; no definite D call. This CDR3 is 11 amino acids long. The V gene's germline CDR1 is MNHEY and CDR2 SMNVEV (reference sequence). V shed 8 bases and J shed 4 bases, with 8 bases lying between them. The CDR3 sequence: CASSNGETQYF. The CDR3 DNA is TGTGCCAGCTCAAACGGAGAGACCCAGTACTTC.

This sequence joins TRBV13 and TRBJ1-6; D perhaps matches TRBD1 (6 bases). The germline V and J ends were trimmed by 2 bases and 9 bases, with 11 bases remaining between them. Germline CDR1 is PRHDT and CDR2 is FYEKMQ (reference sequence). The CDR3 covers 14 residues. CDR3: CASSLRGGSSPLHF. The DNA for the CDR3 is TGTGCCAGCAGCTTAAGAGGGGGAAGTTCACCCCTCCACTTT. Together with reference TRBV13 and TRBJ1-6, the CDR3 gives the full variable domain: AAGVIQSPRHLIKEKRETATLKCYPIPRHDTVYWYQQGPGQDPQFLISFYEKMQSDKGSIPDRFSAQQFSDYHSELNMSSLELGDSALYFCASSLRGGSSPLHFGNGTRLTVT.

This chain links TRBV5-1 with TRBJ2-1, with D uncertain. This CDR3 comprises 15 residues. CDR1 is SGHRS and CDR2 is YFSETQ in the germline V gene. Trimming left V 0 bases short and J 8 bases short, with 15 bases between. For the CDR3, the DNA is TGCGCCAGCAGCTTGGTTACTTGGGGTGGGGATGAGCAGTTCTTC. It encodes CASSLVTWGGDEQFF.

The chain recombines TRBV6-4 with TRBJ1-2; D call uncertain. This CDR3 has 11 residues. V was clipped by 6 bases and J by 4 bases, with 6 bases between them. Germline CDR1 MRHNA, CDR2 SNTAGT. The CDR3 loop is CASRGSYGYTF. As DNA, the CDR3 is TGTGCCAGCAGAGGGTCCTATGGCTACACCTTC.